The present T cell receptor beta chain was sequenced within a study of beta chain features in type 1 diabetes. Expressed TCRB transcripts were sequenced because the entire RNA isolate underwent reverse transcription. Profiling relied on immunoSEQ multiplex PCR, and the TCRdb table lists in-frame clones only, not all of them. The sample includes just under 150,000 clones, about 13% of them seen just once. Points from the study as a whole: Type 1 diabetes patients had TCRB CDR3s that were shorter (moderately but significantly so) in all four CD4+ subsets.

CDR3 length: 14 residues. Trimming stripped 3 bases from V and 3 bases from J, with 12 bases between. Germline loops: CDR1 GTSNPN, CDR2 SVGIG (reference sequence). As to this clone: Its antigen remains unknown.

The source is a man younger than 35 with type 1 diabetes. The genes are TRBV30 and TRBJ1-5, with D possibly matching TRBD1 (5 bases). Sequencing was performed on central memory CD4+ T cells from blood. CDR3 region: CAWRGSGPNQPQHF. In DNA form, the CDR3 reads TGTGCCTGGAGAGGCTCAGGGCCCAATCAGCCCCAGCATTTT.